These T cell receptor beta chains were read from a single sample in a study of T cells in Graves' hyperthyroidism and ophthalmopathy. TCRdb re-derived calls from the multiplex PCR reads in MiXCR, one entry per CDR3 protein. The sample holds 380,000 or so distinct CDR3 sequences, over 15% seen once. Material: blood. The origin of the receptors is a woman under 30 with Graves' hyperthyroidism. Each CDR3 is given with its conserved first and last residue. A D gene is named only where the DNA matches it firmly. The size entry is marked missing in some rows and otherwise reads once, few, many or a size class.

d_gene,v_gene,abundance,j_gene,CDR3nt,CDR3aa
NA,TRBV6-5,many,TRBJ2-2,TGTGCCAGCAGTTACTCGAAAGGGAGCGGGGAGCTGTTTTTT,CASSYSKGSGELFF
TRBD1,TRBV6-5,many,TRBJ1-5,TGTGCCAGCAGTTACTTGGGGGACAGACACGGCCAGCCCCAGCATTTT,CASSYLGDRHGQPQHF
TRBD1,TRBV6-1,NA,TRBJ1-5,TGTGCCAGCAGTCCGACAGGGTCGGAGCCTAATCAGCCCCAGCATTTT,CASSPTGSEPNQPQHF
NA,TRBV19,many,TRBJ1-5,TGTGCCAGTACCCGGGGGGGGGCCGCTTATGGTCAGCCCCAGCATTTT,CASTRGGAAYGQPQHF
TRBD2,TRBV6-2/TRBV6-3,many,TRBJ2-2,TGTGCCAGCAGTTACCCAAATGAAGGACTAGCGGGGAAGGACGGGGAGCTGTTTTTT,CASSYPNEGLAGKDGELFF
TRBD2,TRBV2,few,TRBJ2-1,TGTGCCAGCGCAGCTAGCGGGGTTGGGGAGCAGTTCTTC,CASAASGVGEQFF
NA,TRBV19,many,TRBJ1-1,TGTGCCAGTATGCAGGGTGTGGGCACTGAAGCTTTCTTT,CASMQGVGTEAFF
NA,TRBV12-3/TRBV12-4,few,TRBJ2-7,TGTGCCAGCAGTTTAGAAACTAGGGGCTCCGAGCAGTACTTC,CASSLETRGSEQYF
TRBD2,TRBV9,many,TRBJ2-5,TGTGCCAGCAGCGTTCGAGCGGGGGGAGGAGAGACCCAGTACTTC,CASSVRAGGGETQYF
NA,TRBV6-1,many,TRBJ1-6,TGTGCCAGCACTCTAACAGGAAAGGGTTCACCCCTCCACTTT,CASTLTGKGSPLHF
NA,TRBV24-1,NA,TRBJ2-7,TGTGCCACCAGTGACTCAGGTTACTACGAGCAGTACTTC,CATSDSGYYEQYF
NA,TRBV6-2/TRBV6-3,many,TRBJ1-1,TGTGCCAGCAGTTACTCACAGGGAGGAGATTGGAAAGCTTTCTTT,CASSYSQGGDWKAFF
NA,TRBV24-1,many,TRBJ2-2,TGTGCCACCAAGGTGGGCCAGGGGAACGCCGGGGAGCTGTTTTTT,CATKVGQGNAGELFF
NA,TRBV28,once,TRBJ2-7,TGTGCCAGCAGTTTAGGAACTCCCATCGAGCAGTACTTC,CASSLGTPIEQYF
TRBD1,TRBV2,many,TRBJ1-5,TGTGCCAGCAGACAGGGGACAAGATGGCCCCAGCATTTT,CASRQGTRWPQHF
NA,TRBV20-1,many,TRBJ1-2,TGCAGTGCTAAGCGACCCCGCGGCGGCTACACCTTC,CSAKRPRGGYTF
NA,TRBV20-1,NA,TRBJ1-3,TGCAGTGCTAGAGATCTCCGGAGCTCTGGAAACACCATATATTTT,CSARDLRSSGNTIYF
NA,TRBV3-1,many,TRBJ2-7,TGTGCCAGCAGCCAAGGTCCGGGTGGCACCTACGAGCAGTACTTC,CASSQGPGGTYEQYF
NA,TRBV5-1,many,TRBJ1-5,TGCGCCAGCAGCTTGGACCCGACAGGCAATCAGCCCCAGCATTTT,CASSLDPTGNQPQHF
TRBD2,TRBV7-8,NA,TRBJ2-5,TGTGCCAGCGGCTTAGAATTTAGCGGGAGAAAAGAGACCCAGTACTTC,CASGLEFSGRKETQYF
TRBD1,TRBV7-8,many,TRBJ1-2,TGTGCCAGCAGCGTCAGACAGGGCTATGGCTACACCTTC,CASSVRQGYGYTF
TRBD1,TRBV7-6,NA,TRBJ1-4,TGTGCCAGCAGCGCCCGACAGGGAAATGAAAAACTGTTTTTT,CASSARQGNEKLFF
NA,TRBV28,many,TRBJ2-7,TGTGCCAGCAGCCTGAGCTCCCTCGAGCAGTACTTC,CASSLSSLEQYF
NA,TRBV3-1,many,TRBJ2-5,TGTGCCAGCAGCCAACTTTACGAGAAAGAGACCCAGTACTTC,CASSQLYEKETQYF
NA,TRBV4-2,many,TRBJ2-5,TGTGCCAGCAGCCATCAGGGACAAGAGACCCAGTACTTC,CASSHQGQETQYF
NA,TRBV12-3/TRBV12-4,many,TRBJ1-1,TGTGCCAGCAGCTCCGCGAGGAACACTGAAGCTTTCTTT,CASSSARNTEAFF
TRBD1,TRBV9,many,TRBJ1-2,TGTGCCAGCAATAGTAGACAGGGAGTCTCGGATGGCTACACCTTC,CASNSRQGVSDGYTF
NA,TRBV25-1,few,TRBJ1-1,TGTGCCAGCAGTGAATACCCAGACGAAGCTTTCTTT,CASSEYPDEAFF
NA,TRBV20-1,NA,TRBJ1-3,TGCAGTGCTCACCCTTTCCTACTCAGGGGCGGAAACACCATATATTTT,CSAHPFLLRGGNTIYF
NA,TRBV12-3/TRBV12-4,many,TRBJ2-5,TGTGCCAGCAGTTTAGCCCAACCTCCTCAGTACTTC,CASSLAQPPQYF
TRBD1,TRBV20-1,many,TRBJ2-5,TGCAGTGCTAGAGAGCCGACAGGGTTGGGAGAGACCCAGTACTTC,CSAREPTGLGETQYF
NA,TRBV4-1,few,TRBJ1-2,TGCGCCAGCAGCACGGACAGAAGCTATGGCTACACCTTC,CASSTDRSYGYTF
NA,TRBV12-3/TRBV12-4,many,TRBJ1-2,TGTGCCAGCAGTTTAGGGGTGGCGGCCTATGGCTACACCTTC,CASSLGVAAYGYTF
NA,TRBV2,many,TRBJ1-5,TGTGCCAGCAGTGAAGTGCAGGTATTGAATCAGCCCCAGCATTTT,CASSEVQVLNQPQHF
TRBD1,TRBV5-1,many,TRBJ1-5,TGCGCCAGCAGCTCCGGCCCGGGACAGGGTCAGCCCCAGCATTTT,CASSSGPGQGQPQHF
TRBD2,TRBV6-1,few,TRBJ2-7,TGTGCCAGCAGTAAAACCCCATTGCGGGAGAACGAGCAGTACTTC,CASSKTPLRENEQYF
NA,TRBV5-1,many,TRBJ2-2,TGCGCCAGCAGCTTGGGACAGATGTTGAACACCGGGGAGCTGTTTTTT,CASSLGQMLNTGELFF
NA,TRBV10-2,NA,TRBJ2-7,TGCGCCAGCAGGACCGGGACATTCCACGAGCAGTACTTC,CASRTGTFHEQYF
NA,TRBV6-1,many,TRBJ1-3,TGTGCCAGCACGGATTACCTCTCTGGAAACACCATATATTTT,CASTDYLSGNTIYF
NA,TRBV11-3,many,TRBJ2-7,TGTGCCAGCAGCAGCCCTCGGCCGATAAACTACGAGCAGTACTTC,CASSSPRPINYEQYF
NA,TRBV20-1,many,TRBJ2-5,TGCAGTGCTAGTGGCGCGGAGGGGACGGGAGAGACCCAGTACTTC,CSASGAEGTGETQYF
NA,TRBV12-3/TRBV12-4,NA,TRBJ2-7,TGTGCCAGCACTCAGGGGAGGAGCTACGAGCAGTACTTC,CASTQGRSYEQYF
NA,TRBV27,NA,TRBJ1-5,TGTGCCAGCAGTTTATCGATTTCCGGCAATCAGCCCCAGCATTTT,CASSLSISGNQPQHF
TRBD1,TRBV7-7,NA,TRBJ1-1,TGTGCTAGCAGCGGGGACAGGGCGGCGAAAAACACTGAAGCTTTCTTT,CASSGDRAAKNTEAFF
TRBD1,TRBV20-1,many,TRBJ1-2,TGCAGTGCCCGCATGCGGGACAGGGGGTCCCTCGCTGGCTACACCTTC,CSARMRDRGSLAGYTF
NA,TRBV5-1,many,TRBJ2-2,TGCGCCAGCAGCCTAACTCCTCAGACAGCGAACACCGGGGAGCTGTTTTTT,CASSLTPQTANTGELFF
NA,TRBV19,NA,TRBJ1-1,TGTGCCAGTACAGAGTCCCGGGGGTCTGAAGCTTTCTTT,CASTESRGSEAFF
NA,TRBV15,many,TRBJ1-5,TGTGCCACCAGCAGGGAAGACAGAAATCAGCCCCAGCATTTT,CATSREDRNQPQHF
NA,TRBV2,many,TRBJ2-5,TGTGCCAGCAGTGGCGCAGCGGAGTCCCAAGAGACCCAGTACTTC,CASSGAAESQETQYF
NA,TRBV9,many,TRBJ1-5,TGTGCCAGCAGCGTAGGGGCCCTCAGCAATCAGCCCCAGCATTTT,CASSVGALSNQPQHF
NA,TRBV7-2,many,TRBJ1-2,TGTGCCAGCAGCTTAGTGGTGGTAGGCGCTGGCTACACCTTC,CASSLVVVGAGYTF
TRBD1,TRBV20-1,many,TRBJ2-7,TGCAGTGCTAGTGAGGGACAGCAAAACTACGAGCAGTACTTC,CSASEGQQNYEQYF
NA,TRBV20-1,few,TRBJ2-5,TGCAGTGCTAGAGATCAAGGAGGGTTCCAAGAGACCCAGTACTTC,CSARDQGGFQETQYF
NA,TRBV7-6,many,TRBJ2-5,TGTGCCAGCAGCGTCGAAGGTATCCAAGAGACCCAGTACTTC,CASSVEGIQETQYF